A selection of T cell receptor beta chains follows, all from one sample in a study of shared clonotypes between healthy human individuals. The protocol was immunoSEQ multiplex PCR, while the TCRdb copy is restricted to in-frame clones and leaves out a portion. The sample holds about 2.1 million clones, 85% to 95% seen once. Sequences were obtained from naive CD8+ T cells from PBMCs. Source of these receptors: a man aged 18 to 29 in good health. Some clones in this sample may be carry-over from other donors' samples. CDR3s include the opening cysteine and the closing phenylalanine or tryptophan. D genes are given only for firm matches. Clone size is given for some rows only: seen once, a few or many times, or a class if the clone is expanded.

J,D,size,V,CDR3,DNA
TRBJ1-2,.,.,TRBV5-1,CASSLATARGYGYTF,TGCGCCAGCAGCTTGGCTACGGCGAGGGGCTATGGCTACACCTTC
TRBJ1-2,.,once,TRBV6-1,CASSGPHTETFNYGYTF,TGTGCCAGCAGTGGCCCCCACACAGAAACCTTTAACTATGGCTACACCTTC
TRBJ2-7,TRBD1,.,TRBV5-1,CASSLPLGQGNEQYF,TGCGCCAGCAGCTTACCCCTCGGACAGGGAAACGAGCAGTACTTC
TRBJ2-4,TRBD2,.,TRBV29-1,CSVVVAGAGDIQYF,TGCAGCGTTGTAGTGGCGGGAGCGGGGGACATTCAGTACTTC
TRBJ1-4,.,.,TRBV11-2,CASSLMGGGRGEKLFF,TGTGCCAGCAGCTTAATGGGAGGAGGGCGCGGGGAAAAACTGTTTTTT
TRBJ2-1,.,.,TRBV21-1,CASSKGLAEDNEQFF,TGTGCCAGCAGCAAAGGCCTAGCGGAAGACAATGAGCAGTTCTTC
TRBJ2-7,TRBD2,.,TRBV11-1,CASSLSGRSYEQYF,TGTGCCAGCAGCCTTAGCGGGAGGTCTTACGAGCAGTACTTC
TRBJ2-5,.,.,TRBV18,CASSHIRGNQETQYF,TGTGCCAGCTCACACATACGGGGCAACCAAGAGACCCAGTACTTC
TRBJ2-1,TRBD2,.,TRBV9,CASSPQGRLAGFNEQFF,TGTGCCAGCAGCCCCCAGGGTCGGCTAGCGGGATTTAATGAGCAGTTCTTC
TRBJ1-2,TRBD1,.,TRBV29-1,CSDDSGGGYGYTF,TGCAGCGACGACTCAGGGGGAGGATATGGCTACACCTTC
TRBJ2-3,.,.,TRBV7-6,CASSLEDTDTQYF,TGTGCCAGCAGCTTAGAGGATACAGATACGCAGTATTTT
TRBJ2-7,.,.,TRBV11-2,CASSLGDGETSYEQYF,TGTGCCAGCAGCTTAGGCGACGGGGAGACCTCCTACGAGCAGTACTTC
TRBJ2-1,TRBD1,.,TRBV27,CASVTGGMWNEQFF,TGTGCCAGCGTTACAGGGGGGATGTGGAATGAGCAGTTCTTC
TRBJ2-7,TRBD1,.,TRBV28,CASSPGQGAYEQYF,TGTGCCAGCAGTCCCGGACAGGGGGCTTACGAGCAGTACTTC
TRBJ1-1,TRBD1,.,TRBV7-3,CASSHAGTGYTEAFF,TGTGCCAGCAGCCACGCCGGGACAGGGTACACTGAAGCTTTCTTT
TRBJ2-7,.,.,TRBV29-1,CSVEGGRRGSYEQYF,TGCAGCGTTGAAGGGGGGAGACGGGGTTCCTACGAGCAGTACTTC
TRBJ1-1,.,.,TRBV7-9,CASSGHLGAFF,TGTGCCAGCAGCGGCCACTTGGGGGCTTTCTTT
TRBJ2-7,TRBD2,.,TRBV27,CASSFGLAAYEQYF,TGTGCCAGCAGTTTCGGACTAGCGGCGTACGAGCAGTACTTC
TRBJ1-1,.,.,TRBV6-5,CASSSPALGDAEAFF,TGTGCCAGCAGTTCCCCTGCCCTGGGGGACGCTGAAGCTTTCTTT
TRBJ2-7,TRBD2,once,TRBV7-9,CASSFGLAGGAYEQYF,TGTGCCAGCAGCTTCGGTTTGGCGGGAGGCGCCTACGAGCAGTACTTC
TRBJ2-7,.,.,TRBV10-3,CAISESRQSEQYF,TGTGCCATCAGTGAGTCCAGACAGAGCGAGCAGTACTTC
TRBJ1-1,.,.,TRBV14,CASSLRGYTEAFF,TGTGCCAGCAGCCTTAGGGGATACACTGAAGCTTTCTTT
TRBJ2-3,TRBD2,.,TRBV14,CASSHRTSGSDTDTQYF,TGTGCCAGCAGCCACCGGACTAGCGGGAGTGACACAGATACGCAGTATTTT
TRBJ1-2,.,.,TRBV29-1,CSVLTAYGYTF,TGCAGCGTTCTGACAGCCTATGGCTACACCTTC